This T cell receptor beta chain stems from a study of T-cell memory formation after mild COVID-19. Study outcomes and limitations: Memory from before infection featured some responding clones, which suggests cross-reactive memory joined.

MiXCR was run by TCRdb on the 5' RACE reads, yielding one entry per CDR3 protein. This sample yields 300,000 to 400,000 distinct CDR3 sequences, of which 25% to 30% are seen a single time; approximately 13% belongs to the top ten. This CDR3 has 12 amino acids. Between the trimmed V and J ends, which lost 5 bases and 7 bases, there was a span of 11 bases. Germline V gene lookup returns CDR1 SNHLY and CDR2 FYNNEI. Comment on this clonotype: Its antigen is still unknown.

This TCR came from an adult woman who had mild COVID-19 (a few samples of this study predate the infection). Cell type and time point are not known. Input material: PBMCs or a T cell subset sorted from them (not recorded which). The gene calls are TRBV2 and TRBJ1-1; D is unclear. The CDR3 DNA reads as TGTGCCAGCAGTCTCCGTAGGGATGAAGCTTTCTTT. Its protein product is CASSLRRDEAFF.